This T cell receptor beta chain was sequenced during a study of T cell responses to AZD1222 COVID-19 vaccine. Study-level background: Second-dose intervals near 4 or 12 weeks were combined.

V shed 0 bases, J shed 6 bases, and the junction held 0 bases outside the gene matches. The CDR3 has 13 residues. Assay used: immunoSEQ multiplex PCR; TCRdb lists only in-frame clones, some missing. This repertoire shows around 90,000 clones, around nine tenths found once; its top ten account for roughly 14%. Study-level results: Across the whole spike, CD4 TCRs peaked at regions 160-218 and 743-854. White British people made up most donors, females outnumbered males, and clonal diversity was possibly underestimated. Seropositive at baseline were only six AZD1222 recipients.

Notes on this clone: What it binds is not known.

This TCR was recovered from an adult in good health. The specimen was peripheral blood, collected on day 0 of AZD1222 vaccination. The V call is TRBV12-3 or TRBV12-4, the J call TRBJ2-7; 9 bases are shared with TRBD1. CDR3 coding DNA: TGTGCCAGCAGTTTAGCGGACAGGGGCGAGCAGTACTTC. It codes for CASSLADRGEQYF.